Presented here are 27 T cell receptor beta chains from one specimen sequenced in a study of memory CD4+ T cells and cytomegalovirus serostatus. The sort gate was single viable CD3+CD4+CD8-CD45RO+ cells for memory CD4+ T cells. TCRdb's copy holds only in-frame clones and misses some; the assay was immunoSEQ multiplex PCR. The profile shows 80,000 or so clones, 78% of them singletons. What was sequenced was memory CD4+ T cells from blood. Receptors were obtained from an adult in good health and CMV-seropositive.

The chain has TRBV18 and TRBJ1-4, with D maybe TRBD1 (5 bases). The CDR3 spans 14 residues. In germline, CDR1 is KGHSH, CDR2 LQKENI. V dropped 6 bases and J dropped 8 bases, with 16 bases sitting between them. The CDR3 reads CASSPRARDEKLFF. The CDR3 DNA reads TGTGCCAGCTCCCCCAGGGCTAGGGACGAAAAACTGTTTTTT.

The chain uses TRBV5-4 and TRBJ2-7; D is unclear. Trimming left V 5 bases short and J 0 bases short, with 9 bases between. Germline V gene lookup returns CDR1 SGHNT and CDR2 YYREEE (reference sequence). The CDR3 contains 13 residues. DNA for the CDR3: TGTGCCAGCAGTGGGTCGAACTCCTACGAGCAGTACTTC. It specifies CASSGSNSYEQYF.

V usage is TRBV2 and J usage is TRBJ2-6; tentatively, D is TRBD1 (6 bases). V lost 8 bases and J lost 0, with 14 bases in between. Per the germline V gene, CDR1 is SNHLY and CDR2 is FYNNEI. The CDR3 consists of 16 residues. The CDR3 loop is CASGSTGSSGANVLTF. CDR3 DNA sequence: TGTGCCAGCGGGAGCACAGGGAGCTCTGGGGCCAACGTCCTGACTTTC.

This chain's CDR3 is CASSYSVSGGPYTF. The DNA for the CDR3 is TGTGCCAGCAGTTACTCGGTGTCAGGGGGTCCCTACACCTTC. The chain is built from TRBV6-5 and TRBJ1-2; 7 bases are shared with TRBD1. The CDR3 has 14 amino acids. Germline V gives CDR1 MNHEY, CDR2 SVGAGI. J was trimmed by 10 bases and V by 0 bases; bases with no gene match: 8.

The chain combines TRBV6-1 with TRBJ2-3; 9 positions agree with TRBD2. Germline V gene data show CDR1 as MNHNS and CDR2 as SASEGT. CDR3 length: 17 amino acids. V was clipped by 2 bases and J by 2 bases; unmatched bases: 8. The CDR3 DNA sequence: TGTGCCAGCAGTGAACGTTGGCTAGCGGGAAACACAGATACGCAGTATTTT. Residues: CASSERWLAGNTDTQYF.

The chain links TRBV7-2 to TRBJ2-5; 9 bases fit TRBD2. This CDR3 contains 17 residues. Germline values: CDR1 SGHTA, CDR2 FQGNSA. Trimming at V came to 5 bases and at J to 5 bases, leaving 15 bases not matched to a gene. The CDR3 DNA follows: TGTGCCAGCAGCATCGGTTTCGGCGGGAGGGCCCGGGAGACCCAGTACTTC. Translating gives CASSIGFGGRARETQYF.

The J gene is TRBJ2-5, the V gene TRBV4-3; D may be TRBD1 (5 bases). Trimming pared 0 bases from V and 9 bases from J, leaving 14 bases between. Looked up from germline, CDR1 is LGHNA and CDR2 is YSLEER. The CDR3 spans 14 residues. CDR3 sequence: CASSQDSGRRPQYF. DNA for the CDR3: TGCGCCAGCAGCCAAGATTCAGGGCGCAGGCCCCAGTACTTC.

J is TRBJ1-2 and V is TRBV10-2; D gene uncertain. CDR1 is WSHSY, CDR2 SAAADI, per germline. Deletions cut 2 bases from V and 1 base from J, with 5 bases between. The CDR3 spans 13 residues. CDR3 in DNA: TGCGCCAGCAGTGAGACGGTTAACTATGGCTACACCTTC. This codes for CASSETVNYGYTF.

This clone was observed a few times. CDR3 coding DNA: TGTGCCAGCAGGCCCCGATTCGGCTCCTACGAGCAGTACTTC. Translation: CASRPRFGSYEQYF. The chain employs TRBV2 and TRBJ2-7, with D hard to call. Germline V CDR1 and CDR2: SNHLY, FYNNEI. The CDR3 contains 14 residues. V lost 6 bases to trimming and J lost 0 bases, with 12 bases between them.

About this clone: The sample holds other DNA sequences that translate to the same CDR3. The CDR3 region is CASSLGSLNTEAFF. The DNA for the CDR3 is TGTGCCAGCAGCTTAGGGTCGCTGAACACTGAAGCTTTCTTT. V gene TRBV7-2 combines with J gene TRBJ1-1; D not resolved. The CDR3 contains 14 residues. CDR1 is SGHTA, CDR2 FQGNSA, per germline. Trimming left V 1 base short and J 0 bases short, with 6 bases between.

The genes are TRBV7-9 and TRBJ2-7; D uncertain. Trimming cost V 3 bases and J 8 bases, with 8 bases left between them. This CDR3 has 11 amino acids. The germline V gene has CDR1 SEHNR and CDR2 FQNEAQ (reference sequence). CDR3 nucleotide sequence: TGTGCCAGCAGCTTCAGTGGCAAGCAGTACTTC. Translated, it gives CASSFSGKQYF.

The chain is built from TRBV27 and TRBJ2-5, with D perhaps given as TRBD1 or TRBD2 (5 bases each). The CDR3 runs to 12 residues. Trimming pared 3 bases from V and 4 bases from J, leaving 6 bases between. CDR1 is MNHEY, CDR2 SMNVEV, per germline (reference sequence). The CDR3 sequence: CASSLRGETQYF. The CDR3 nucleotides are TGTGCCAGCAGTTTGAGGGGAGAGACCCAGTACTTC.

This chain connects TRBV5-1 to TRBJ2-5; maybe TRBD2 (6 bases). CDR3 length: 15 residues. CDR1 is SGHRS, CDR2 YFSETQ, per germline. Trimming shortened V by 4 bases and J by 1 base, and 14 bases separated the two germline ends. The CDR3 DNA reads as TGCGCCAGCAGCCTGGGCGGACTACCCCAAGAGACCCAGTACTTC. Protein product: CASSLGGLPQETQYF.

The V and J genes are TRBV6-1 and TRBJ1-5; no definite D call. The germline gives CDR1 MNHNS, CDR2 SASEGT. V was pared by 0 bases and J by 7 bases, with 19 bases between. The CDR3 contains 17 residues. CDR3 coding DNA: TGTGCCAGCAGTGAAGCGCGGTCTATAGGGCTTGGCCAGCCCCAGCATTTT. Translating gives CASSEARSIGLGQPQHF.

This clone was seen only a few times. This chain links TRBV27 with TRBJ1-2; 7 bases match TRBD1. Trimming took 5 bases from V and 4 from J; bases not matched to a gene: 13. Germline V gives CDR1 MNHEY, CDR2 SMNVEV (reference sequence). The CDR3 covers 16 residues. The CDR3 region is CASSLLGTDYSYGYTF. The CDR3 DNA is TGTGCCAGCAGTCTGCTGGGGACAGATTATTCCTATGGCTACACCTTC.

This clone was seen just once. The V gene is TRBV21-1, the J gene TRBJ2-2. TRBV21-1 is a documented pseudogene. This CDR3 comprises 14 residues. The CDR3 DNA sequence: TGTGCCAGCAGCAAAGGGGATGACACCGGGGAGCTGTTTTTT. This codes for CASSKGDDTGELFF.

The rearrangement uses TRBV4-2 and TRBJ2-1; a weak D match, TRBD2 (5 bases). Per the germline V gene, CDR1 is LGHNA and CDR2 is YNFKEQ. The CDR3 spans 12 residues. V lost 4 bases to trimming and J lost 7 bases, with 8 bases between them. The chain's CDR3 is CASSLRGNEQFF. The CDR3 DNA reads TGTGCCAGCAGCCTGAGAGGGAATGAGCAGTTCTTC.

J is TRBJ2-7 and V is TRBV5-3, with unresolved D. TRBV5-3 is an ORF for which the function is uncertain. V shed 4 bases and J shed 3 bases, with 14 bases lying between them. This CDR3 comprises 14 residues. As DNA, the CDR3 is TGTGCCAGAAGCAACCGGGCCTCACACTACGAGCAGTACTTC. Translating it yields CARSNRASHYEQYF.

The J gene is TRBJ1-2, the V gene TRBV5-1; D unresolved. The CDR3 loop spans 15 amino acids. The V and J ends lost 7 bases and 5 bases respectively, with 21 bases between them. Germline V gives CDR1 SGHRS, CDR2 YFSETQ. The CDR3 here is CASGPLPSSPYGYTF. As DNA, the CDR3 is TGCGCCAGCGGCCCACTCCCCTCTTCCCCATATGGCTACACCTTC. The complete variable domain, with remaining parts taken from reference TRBV5-1 and TRBJ1-2, reads KAGVTQTPRYLIKTRGQQVTLSCSPISGHRSVSWYQQTPGQGLQFLFEYFSETQRNKGNFPGRFSGRQFSNSRSEMNVSTLELGDSALYLCASGPLPSSPYGYTFGSGTRLTVV.

In DNA, the CDR3 is TGTGCCTGGACTCCAACGGTTTATGGCTACACCTTC. It encodes CAWTPTVYGYTF. The chain links TRBV30 to TRBJ1-2; D remains ambiguous. The length of the CDR3 is 12 residues. Looked up from germline, CDR1 is GTSNPN and CDR2 is SVGIG (reference sequence). V lost 4 bases and J lost 5, with 11 bases in between.

The J gene is TRBJ2-3, the V gene TRBV18, with a tentative D call TRBD1 (6 bases). Germline CDR1 and CDR2: KGHSH and LQKENI. The CDR3 has 14 amino acids. With 3 bases removed from V and 4 bases from J, the gap between germline ends came to 11 bases. CDR3 in DNA: TGTGCCAGCTCACCGCAAACAGGGCCAGATACGCAGTATTTT. Translating it yields CASSPQTGPDTQYF.

The V call is TRBV7-6, the J call TRBJ1-5, with D unresolved. Trimming stripped 1 base from V and 5 bases from J, with 6 bases between. The CDR3 sequence is 13 residues long. Germline loops: CDR1 SGHVS, CDR2 FNYEAQ. The CDR3 bases are TGTGCCAGCAGCTTAGGGCTAGATCAGCCCCAGCATTTT. Translated, it gives CASSLGLDQPQHF.

V is TRBV11-2 and J is TRBJ2-3, with D possibly being TRBD2 (6 bases). The CDR3 sequence is 11 residues long. In germline, CDR1 is SGHAT, CDR2 FQNNGV. V lost 7 bases, J lost 6 bases, and 8 bases lay in between. The CDR3 sequence: CASTRGDTQYF. The CDR3 bases are TGTGCCAGCACCCGGGGGGATACGCAGTATTTT.

The rearrangement links TRBV6-1 to TRBJ2-7; D is uncertain. The CDR3 is made up of 11 amino acids. Germline V CDR1 and CDR2: MNHNS, SASEGT. Trimming shortened V by 7 bases and J by 2 bases, and 6 bases separated the two germline ends. CDR3 amino acids: CASTLAYEQYF. The CDR3 bases are TGTGCCAGCACGCTGGCCTACGAGCAGTACTTC.

This chain links TRBV19 with TRBJ1-5; maybe TRBD1 (6 bases). The V gene's germline CDR1 is LNHDA and CDR2 SQIVND (reference sequence). The V and J ends lost 6 bases and 0 bases respectively, with 12 bases between them. The CDR3 covers 15 residues. The CDR3 reads CASSGGANSNQPQHF. In DNA form, the CDR3 reads TGTGCCAGTAGCGGGGGGGCAAATAGCAATCAGCCCCAGCATTTT.

The rearrangement joins TRBV7-6 to TRBJ1-6; the match to TRBD1 covers 8 bases. The CDR3 extends over 14 amino acids. V gave up 5 bases and J gave up 6 bases; unmatched junction bases: 3. The germline V gene has CDR1 SGHVS and CDR2 FNYEAQ. CDR3 nucleotide sequence: TGTGCCAGCAGCCAGGGACAGGTTAATTCACCCCTCCACTTT. As protein: CASSQGQVNSPLHF.

The chain employs TRBV7-2 and TRBJ2-1, with 7 bases aligning to TRBD1. This CDR3 spans 13 amino acids. V was clipped by 5 bases and J by 10 bases; unmatched bases: 8. CDR1 and CDR2 (germline): SGHTA, FQGNSA. CDR3 residues: CASSVGTAREQFF. DNA of the CDR3: TGTGCCAGCAGCGTGGGGACAGCTAGGGAGCAGTTCTTC.